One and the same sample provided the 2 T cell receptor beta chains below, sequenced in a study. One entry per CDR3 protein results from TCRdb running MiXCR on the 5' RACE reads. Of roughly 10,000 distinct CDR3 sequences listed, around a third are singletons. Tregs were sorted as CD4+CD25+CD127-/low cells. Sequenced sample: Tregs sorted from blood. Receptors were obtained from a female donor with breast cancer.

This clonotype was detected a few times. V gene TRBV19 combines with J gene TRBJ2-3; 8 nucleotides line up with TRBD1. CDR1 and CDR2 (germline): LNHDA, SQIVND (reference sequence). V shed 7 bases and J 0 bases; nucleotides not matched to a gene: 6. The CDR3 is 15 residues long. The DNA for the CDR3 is TGTGCCAGTAACCAGGGGGCGATTAGCACAGATACGCAGTATTTT. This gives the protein CASNQGAISTDTQYF. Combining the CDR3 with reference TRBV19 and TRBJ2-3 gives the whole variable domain DGGITQSPKYLFRKEGQNVTLSCEQNLNHDAMYWYRQDPGQGLRLIYYSQIVNDFQKGDIAEGYSVSREKKESFPLTVTSAQKNPTAFYLCASNQGAISTDTQYFGPGTRLTVL.

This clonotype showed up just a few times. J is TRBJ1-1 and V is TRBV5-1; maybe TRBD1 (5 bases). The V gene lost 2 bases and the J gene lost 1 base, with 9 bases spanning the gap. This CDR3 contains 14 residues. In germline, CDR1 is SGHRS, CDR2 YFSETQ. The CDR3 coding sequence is TGCGCCAGCAGCTTACAGGCGACGAACACTGAAGCTTTCTTT. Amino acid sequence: CASSLQATNTEAFF.